This passage covers 21 T cell receptor beta chains from one sample sequenced in a study of radiation and T cells in renal cell carcinoma (TCRdb year 2020). Receptor libraries were prepared by the immunoSEQ multiplex PCR assay. As stored in TCRdb, this immuneACCESS dataset retains in-frame rearrangements with V and J assigned. A fraction of the clones does not appear; measured against another copy, unresolved V genes explain less than half of the discrepancy, and the remainder lacks a known reason. Counted in this sample were 50,000 to 65,000 clones; about 74% of them appeared once. Over 5.5% of the sample comes from the top ten. Sample time point, as interpreted from the label and publication: blood 4 weeks post-SBRT, at nephrectomy. The treatment or condition label corresponds to: 15 Gy SBRT to primary tumor, nephrectomy 4 weeks later. Sequences were derived from blood, sampled from a patient whose treatment included radiotherapy and nephrectomy. These receptors all come from a man aged 55 to 70 with renal cell carcinoma.

The V call is TRBV5-1, the J call TRBJ2-3; 10 bases fit TRBD1. The CDR3 spans 15 residues. CDR1 and CDR2 (germline): SGHRS, YFSETQ. The junction had 2 bases not matched to a gene; V was cut back by 0 bases and J by 4 bases. The CDR3 spells CASSLGGTGADTQYF. The CDR3 bases are TGCGCCAGCAGCTTGGGGGGGACAGGGGCAGATACGCAGTATTTT.

The chain employs TRBV19 and TRBJ1-5; D not certain. Germline V gene sequence: CDR1 LNHDA, CDR2 SQIVND (reference sequence). There are 14 residues in the CDR3. The V end was cut by 5 bases, the J end by 0 bases, with 8 bases between. The CDR3 loop reads CASSRVLSNQPQHF. CDR3 DNA: TGTGCCAGTAGTCGGGTTCTTAGCAATCAGCCCCAGCATTTT.

This clone appeared a few times. The chain carries TRBV30 and TRBJ1-1; D ambiguous. Deletions cut 3 bases from V and 1 base from J, with 6 bases between. Germline CDR1 is GTSNPN and CDR2 is SVGIG (reference sequence). The CDR3 sequence is 12 residues long. This chain's CDR3 is CAWRSGNTEAFF. CDR3 DNA sequence: TGTGCCTGGAGATCGGGGAACACTGAAGCTTTCTTT.

The chain employs TRBV27 and TRBJ1-2; 9 bases map to TRBD1. With 3 bases clipped from V and 6 bases from J, the junction kept 5 bases outside the gene matches. This CDR3 comprises 14 residues. Germline assignment: CDR1 MNHEY and CDR2 SMNVEV (reference sequence). The CDR3 protein is CASSFWGQGNGYTF. The CDR3 region has the DNA TGTGCCAGCAGTTTTTGGGGACAGGGAAATGGCTACACCTTC.

The genes are TRBV4-3 and TRBJ1-1; D unclear. This CDR3 has 14 residues. Germline loops: CDR1 LGHNA, CDR2 YSLEER. V was cut by 0 bases and J by 3 bases, with 8 bases left in between. Written as DNA, the CDR3 is TGCGCCAGCAGCCAAGAGACCTGGGACACTGAAGCTTTCTTT. As protein: CASSQETWDTEAFF.

The rearrangement uses TRBV6-1 and TRBJ1-1; weak D call: TRBD1 (5 bases). Trimming removed 1 base from V and 0 bases from J, with 12 bases in between. Germline CDR1 reads MNHNS; CDR2 reads SASEGT. The CDR3 spans 16 residues. The CDR3 DNA is TGTGCCAGCAGTGAAGGGGGGGGGATGATGAACACTGAAGCTTTCTTT. It yields the protein CASSEGGGMMNTEAFF.

V usage is TRBV11-3 and J usage is TRBJ1-2, with 7 positions matching TRBD1. The V and J ends lost 1 base and 4 bases, in that order; junction bases with no gene match: 6. From germline, CDR1 is SGHNT and CDR2 YENEEA. The CDR3 is 15 residues long. The CDR3 sequence is CASSLGGQTGYGYTF. CDR3 nucleotides: TGTGCCAGCAGCTTAGGGGGACAGACCGGCTATGGCTACACCTTC. Filled out from reference TRBV11-3 and TRBJ1-2, the complete variable domain reads EAGVVQSPRYKIIEKKQPVAFWCNPISGHNTLYWYLQNLGQGPELLIRYENEEAVDDSQLPKDRFSAERLKGVDSTLKIQPAELGDSAVYLCASSLGGQTGYGYTFGSGTRLTVV.

The chain has TRBV19 and TRBJ2-3; weak D call: TRBD2 (6 bases). This CDR3 is 14 amino acids long. Per germline, CDR1 LNHDA and CDR2 SQIVND (reference sequence). V lost 5 bases and J lost 0, with 9 bases in between. The CDR3 loop reads CASSWGDSTDTQYF. In nucleotides, the CDR3 is TGTGCCAGTAGTTGGGGGGATAGCACAGATACGCAGTATTTT.

This clone was counted only a few times. This chain uses TRBV4-2 with TRBJ1-1, with D maybe TRBD1 (5 bases). This CDR3 has 14 amino acids. Trimming stripped 6 bases from V and 0 bases from J, with 11 bases between. Germline assignment: CDR1 LGHNA and CDR2 YNFKEQ. The CDR3: CASSPGALNTEAFF. The CDR3 DNA is TGTGCCAGCAGTCCCGGGGCCCTGAACACTGAAGCTTTCTTT.

The chain links TRBV18 to TRBJ1-6; TRBD1 is a possible D gene (6 bases). CDR1 and CDR2 from the germline V gene are KGHSH and LQKENI. The length of the CDR3 is 15 residues. The germline V and J ends were trimmed by 3 bases and 10 bases, with 16 bases remaining between them. The CDR3 here is CASSPGGGTGSPLHF. The CDR3 DNA follows: TGTGCCAGCTCACCTGGAGGGGGTACCGGGTCACCCCTCCACTTT.

The rearrangement links TRBV15 to TRBJ2-5; a possible D gene is TRBD1 (6 bases). V shed 5 bases and J shed 1 base, with 11 bases lying between them. The CDR3 length is 14 residues. CDR1 and CDR2 (germline): LNHNV, YYDKDF (reference sequence). CDR3 sequence: CATSPRDIQETQYF. The CDR3 nucleotides are TGTGCCACCAGCCCCCGGGACATCCAAGAGACCCAGTACTTC. The variable domain in full, completed from reference TRBV15 and TRBJ2-5, reads DAMVIQNPRYQVTQFGKPVTLSCSQTLNHNVMYWYQQKSSQAPKLLFHYYDKDFNNEADTPDNFQSRRPNTSFCFLDIRSPGLGDTAMYLCATSPRDIQETQYFGPGTRLLVL.

In its sample, this clone was seen a few times. The rearrangement joins TRBV15 to TRBJ1-1; 9 bases line up with TRBD1. Germline CDR1 LNHNV, CDR2 YYDKDF (reference sequence). V lost 9 bases and J lost 4; bases outside the gene matches: 6. This CDR3 has 13 amino acids. The CDR3 DNA reads TGTGCCACACAGGGGGCGGTGAGCACTGAAGCTTTCTTT. Residues: CATQGAVSTEAFF.

The chain combines TRBV5-5 with TRBJ2-7; 12 bases match TRBD2. Germline values: CDR1 SGHKS, CDR2 YYEKEE (reference sequence). The CDR3 covers 17 residues. V trimming: 1 base; J trimming: 2 bases; junction bases outside the gene matches: 7. CDR3 amino acids: CASSLTTSGGSAYEQYF. CDR3 nucleotides: TGTGCCAGCAGCTTGACAACTAGCGGGGGGTCCGCCTACGAGCAGTACTTC.

V usage is TRBV30 and J usage is TRBJ2-7, with TRBD1 matching 10 bases. The CDR3 has 15 amino acids. CDR1 and CDR2 (germline): GTSNPN, SVGIG (reference sequence). With 1 base clipped from V and 1 base from J, the junction kept 4 bases outside the gene matches. The CDR3 reads CAWSGRDRGSYEQYF. The DNA of the CDR3 is TGTGCCTGGAGTGGTAGGGACAGGGGATCCTACGAGCAGTACTTC.

The genes are TRBV15 and TRBJ1-1; unclear D gene. The CDR3 spans 13 residues. Trimming shortened V by 5 bases and J by 8 bases, and 15 bases separated the two germline ends. Germline CDR1 and CDR2: LNHNV and YYDKDF (reference sequence). The CDR3 DNA sequence: TGTGCCACCAGCCCCAGGTTTAACGCCGAAGCTTTCTTT. It translates to CATSPRFNAEAFF. Variable domain in full (rest from reference TRBV15 and TRBJ1-1): DAMVIQNPRYQVTQFGKPVTLSCSQTLNHNVMYWYQQKSSQAPKLLFHYYDKDFNNEADTPDNFQSRRPNTSFCFLDIRSPGLGDTAMYLCATSPRFNAEAFFGQGTRLTVV.

The chain is built from TRBV2 and TRBJ2-5, with TRBD2 matching 8 bases. V lost 10 bases to trimming and J lost 2 bases; unmatched junction nucleotides: 9. The CDR3 spans 14 residues. In germline, CDR1 is SNHLY, CDR2 FYNNEI. Here the CDR3 reads CATPPAGGQETQYF. CDR3 DNA: TGTGCCACCCCCCCGGCGGGGGGACAAGAGACCCAGTACTTC.

The V gene is TRBV29-1, the J gene TRBJ1-3; D is unclear. This CDR3 is 14 amino acids long. Germline lookup yields CDR1 SQVTM and CDR2 ANQGSEA. The V gene lost 4 bases and the J gene lost 1 base, with 11 bases spanning the gap. In nucleotides, the CDR3 is TGCAGCGTTGCGAACCTACCATCTGGAAACACCATATATTTT. Its protein product is CSVANLPSGNTIYF.

This clone was observed a few times. The genes are TRBV14 and TRBJ1-6; D uncertain. The germline CDR1 and CDR2 sequences are SGHDN and FVKESK. The V and J ends lost 0 bases and 9 bases respectively, with 9 bases between them. The CDR3 runs 14 residues. Written as DNA, the CDR3 is TGTGCCAGCAGCCAAGATGGGTGGGGTTCACCCCTCCACTTT. Translated, it gives CASSQDGWGSPLHF.

The chain uses TRBV19 and TRBJ1-2; tentative D call: TRBD1 (5 bases). V gave up 7 bases and J gave up 4 bases, with 16 bases separating them. This CDR3 is built from 14 residues. The V gene's germline CDR1 is LNHDA and CDR2 SQIVND (reference sequence). The CDR3 region has the DNA TGTGCCAGTACCCCGAGCGACGGGGGCTATGGCTACACCTTC. This translates into CASTPSDGGYGYTF.

This rearrangement joins TRBV5-8 to TRBJ1-4; D remains ambiguous. With 0 bases removed from V and 8 bases from J, the gap between germline ends came to 11 bases. CDR3 length: 14 amino acids. CDR1 and CDR2 from the germline V gene are SGHTS and YDEGEE. CDR3 in DNA: TGTGCCAGCAGCTTGGCCGGCAGGAGGGAAAAACTGTTTTTT. Protein sequence: CASSLAGRREKLFF.

The table lists this clone with a few counts. The chain combines TRBV6-1 with TRBJ2-2; D is undetermined. CDR3 length: 13 amino acids. From germline, CDR1 is MNHNS and CDR2 SASEGT. V shed 8 bases and J shed 5 bases, with 12 bases lying between them. CDR3 sequence (DNA): TGTGCCAGCGGTCCCAGGAAAACCGGGGAGCTGTTTTTT. This encodes CASGPRKTGELFF.